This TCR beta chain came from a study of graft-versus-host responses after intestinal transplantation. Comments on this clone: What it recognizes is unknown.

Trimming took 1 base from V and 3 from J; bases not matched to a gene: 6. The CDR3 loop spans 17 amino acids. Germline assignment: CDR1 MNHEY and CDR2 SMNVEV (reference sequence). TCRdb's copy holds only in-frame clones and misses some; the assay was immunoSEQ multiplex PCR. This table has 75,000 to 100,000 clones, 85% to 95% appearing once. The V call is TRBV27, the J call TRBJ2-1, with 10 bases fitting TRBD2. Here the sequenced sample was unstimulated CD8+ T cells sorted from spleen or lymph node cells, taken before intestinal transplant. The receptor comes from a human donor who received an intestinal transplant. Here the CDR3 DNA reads TGTGCCAGCAGTTTATTGGGGGGGACTAGCGTCTACAATGAGCAGTTCTTC. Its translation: CASSLLGGTSVYNEQFF.